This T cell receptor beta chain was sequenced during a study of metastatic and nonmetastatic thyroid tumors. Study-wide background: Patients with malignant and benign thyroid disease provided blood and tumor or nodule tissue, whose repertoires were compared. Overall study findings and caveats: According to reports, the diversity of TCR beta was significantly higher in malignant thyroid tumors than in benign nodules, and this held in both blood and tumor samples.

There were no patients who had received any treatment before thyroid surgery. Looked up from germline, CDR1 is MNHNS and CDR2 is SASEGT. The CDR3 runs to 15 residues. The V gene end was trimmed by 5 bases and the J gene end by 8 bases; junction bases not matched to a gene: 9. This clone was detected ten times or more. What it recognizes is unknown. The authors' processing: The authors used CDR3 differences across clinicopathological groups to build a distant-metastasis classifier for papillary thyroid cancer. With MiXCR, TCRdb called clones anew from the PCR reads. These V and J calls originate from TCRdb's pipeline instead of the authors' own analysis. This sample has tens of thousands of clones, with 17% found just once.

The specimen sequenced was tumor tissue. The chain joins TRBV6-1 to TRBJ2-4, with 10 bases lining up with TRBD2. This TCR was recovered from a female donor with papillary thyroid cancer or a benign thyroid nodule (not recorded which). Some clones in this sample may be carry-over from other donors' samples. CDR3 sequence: CASSLRTSGGDIQYF. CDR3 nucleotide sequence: TGTGCCAGCAGTCTTAGGACTAGCGGAGGAGACATTCAGTACTTC.